This TCR beta chain was recovered during a study of CD4+ T cells in melanoma. V was cut by 2 bases and J by 6 bases, with 10 bases left in between. Germline V CDR1 and CDR2: SGDLS, YYNGEE. The CDR3 spans 13 residues. Repertoires were generated with immunoSEQ multiplex PCR, while TCRdb's copy carries only in-frame clones and drops some. This table holds more than 90,000 clones, 92% found once. Study conclusions and caveats: In melanoma, neoantigen-specific CD4+ T cells reportedly differed in differentiation state.

Comments on this clone: Its antigen is still unknown.

The sample comprised peripheral blood. The clonotype comes from a human donor with melanoma. The V gene is TRBV9, the J gene TRBJ2-3, with D unclear. CDR3 nucleotide sequence: TGTGCCAGCAGCGTCGAGTGGCAGGATACGCAGTATTTT. Amino acid sequence: CASSVEWQDTQYF.